These 21 T cell receptor beta chains were sequenced from one sample in a study of tumor-infiltrating lymphocytes in primary liver carcinoma. Unsorted bulk tissue, roughly 20-34 mg of it, served as the source for co-extraction of RNA and DNA. TCR beta cDNA came from around 500 ng total RNA, primed with a constant-region primer. Each TCR beta library was derived from three nested multiplex PCR rounds that employed slightly modified ARM-PCR. The first two PCR rounds, roughly 10 cycles each, used TRBV1-TRBV30 forward primers and a C-beta reverse primer. Each CDR3 protein is one row after TCRdb ran MiXCR on the multiplex PCR reads. Among approximately 100,000 distinct CDR3 sequences listed, about 67% were seen once. Source material: liver tumor tissue from sampling region 2. Sample subset: tumor region T2, inferior pole. These receptor sequences come from a woman aged 55-69 years with primary liver carcinoma and hepatitis B virus infection.

CDR3 nucleotide sequence: TGTGCCAGCAGCTTTCAGCCCGGGGGGGAGCTTTACGAGCAGTACTTC. It is translated as CASSFQPGGELYEQYF. The chain uses TRBV11-2 and TRBJ2-7; TRBD2 matches 8 bases. The trim removed 3 bases at V and 4 bases at J, leaving 11 bases unmatched. Germline V gene lookup returns CDR1 SGHAT and CDR2 FQNNGV. The CDR3 runs 16 residues. The full variable domain, in which reference TRBV11-2 and TRBJ2-7 provide the parts outside the CDR3, is EAGVAQSPRYKIIEKRQSVAFWCNPISGHATLYWYQQILGQGPKLLIQFQNNGVVDDSQLPKDRFSAERLKGVDSTLKIQPAKLEDSAVYLCASSFQPGGELYEQYFGPGTRLTVT.

Only a few counts were recorded for this clonotype. The genes are TRBV9 and TRBJ1-6; D ambiguous. The germline V gene encodes CDR1 SGDLS and CDR2 YYNGEE. Trimming removed 3 bases at V and 10 bases at J, with 17 bases between. The CDR3 is made up of 15 amino acids. CDR3 nucleotides: TGTGCCAGCAGCGCCTCACAGAGTCCGAGCTCACCCCTCCACTTT. It yields the protein CASSASQSPSSPLHF.

Turning to this clonotype: The germline gene is not matched at one end of the junction; a read error may be the cause. The chain has TRBV29-1 and TRBJ2-1, with D maybe TRBD2 (6 bases). The CDR3 consists of 20 residues. The germline gives CDR1 SQVTM, CDR2 ANQGSEA. CDR3 residues: CSVPALGIRENRKSCNEQFF. The CDR3 DNA reads TGCAGCGTTCCCGCGTTGGGTATTCGGGAGAACAGAAAATCCTGCAATGAGCAGTTCTTC.

A remark on this clonotype: One junction end disagrees with the germline gene, perhaps due to a read error. This sequence joins TRBV4-2 and TRBJ2-7; D remains ambiguous. The CDR3 consists of 15 residues. Germline V CDR1 and CDR2: LGHNA, YNFKEQ. The CDR3 protein is CASSQATCASYEQYF. DNA of the CDR3: TGTGCCAGCAGCCAAGCGACTTGCGCCTCCTACGAGCAGTATTTC.

Turning to this clonotype: A read error may account for a junction end that differs from germline. The chain links TRBV11-2 to TRBJ2-7; maybe TRBD2 (6 bases). This CDR3 is 16 amino acids long. CDR1 is SGHAT, CDR2 FQNNGV, per germline. The CDR3 sequence: CASSSFGGLSSYERYF. As DNA, the CDR3 is TGCGCCAGCAGCTCCTTCGGGGGATTGAGCTCCTACGAGAGGTACTTC.

The chain combines TRBV12-3 or TRBV12-4 with TRBJ2-2; 9 bases are shared with TRBD1. Germline trimming cut 9 bases from V and 8 bases from J; bases unmatched to any gene: 10. The CDR3 covers 14 residues. CDR3 protein: CASTGGRRTGELFF. In DNA, the CDR3 is TGTGCCAGTACAGGGGGCCGTAGAACTGGGGAGCTGTTTTTT.

This clonotype came up many times. The chain carries TRBV12-3 or TRBV12-4 and TRBJ2-7; 9 positions match TRBD2. CDR3 length: 17 residues. J gave up 3 bases and V 6 bases, and 15 bases lay outside the gene matches. CDR3 DNA: TGTGCCAGCAGCCCATGGAAGGCGGGAGGGCGTCACTACGAGCAGTACTTC. Translation gives CASSPWKAGGRHYEQYF.

As concerns this clonotype: Given a much more abundant clone one base away, this may be a read error. V gene TRBV6-5 combines with J gene TRBJ1-1, with 10 bases that match TRBD1. There are 13 residues in the CDR3. Per germline, CDR1 MNHEY and CDR2 SVGAGI. This chain's CDR3 is CVSMDRGDTEAFF. As DNA, the CDR3 is TGTGTCAGCATGGACAGGGGGGACACTGAAGCTTTCTTT.

This clonotype came up many times. The chain joins TRBV29-1 to TRBJ2-1; the match to TRBD2 covers 14 bases. CDR1 SQVTM and CDR2 ANQGSEA come from the germline V gene. The ends lost 7 bases at V and 8 bases at J; junction bases unmatched: 10. The CDR3 sequence is 15 residues long. CDR3 protein: CSARGGLAGDDEQFF. CDR3 in DNA: TGCAGCGCCCGGGGGGGACTAGCGGGAGACGATGAGCAGTTCTTC.

The V call is TRBV20-1, the J call TRBJ1-2; D remains unclear. CDR1 DFQATT and CDR2 SNEGSKA come from the germline V gene (reference sequence). Trimming removed 0 bases at V and 0 bases at J, with 11 bases between. CDR3 length: 15 residues. The CDR3 DNA follows: TGCAGTGCTAGAGATCGACGGGTGTCTAACTATGGCTACACCTTC. It translates to CSARDRRVSNYGYTF.

This clonotype has only one observation. One junction end does not reproduce the germline sequence, and a read error may be involved. The chain uses TRBV7-7 and TRBJ2-3; D gene ambiguous. The CDR3 is made up of 13 amino acids. CDR1 SSHAT and CDR2 FNYEAQ come from the germline V gene (reference sequence). CDR3 sequence (DNA): TGTGCTAGCAGCTTGGAACTCACAGATACGCAGTATTTT. Residues: CASSLELTDTQYF.

The genes are TRBV4-1 and TRBJ1-6; 12 positions agree with TRBD1. V gave up 1 base and J gave up 12 bases; unmatched junction bases: 10. The CDR3 totals 17 residues. Germline CDR1 reads MGHRA; CDR2 reads YSYEKL. The CDR3 loop is CASSQVMGQGAYLPLHF. CDR3 bases: TGCGCCAGCAGCCAAGTAATGGGACAGGGGGCATATTTACCCCTCCACTTT.

This clonotype was recorded a few times. In DNA, the CDR3 is TGTGCCAGCAGTGAAGAGAGAGCGCCTAACACAGATACGCAGTATTTT. Protein sequence: CASSEERAPNTDTQYF. The chain carries TRBV2 and TRBJ2-3; D is unclear. The CDR3 has 16 residues. Germline CDR1 reads SNHLY; CDR2 reads FYNNEI. Trimming took 1 base from V and 2 from J, leaving 13 bases between them.

About this clonotype itself: At one boundary the junction diverges from the germline segment, which might be a read error. V and J are TRBV11-3 and TRBJ2-1; weak D call: TRBD1 (6 bases). Germline CDR1 and CDR2: SGHNT and YENEEA. There are 15 residues in the CDR3. The CDR3 DNA is TGTGCCAGCAGCTTAGTGGGGGCGGTTTACAATGGGCAGTCCTTC. Its translation: CASSLVGAVYNGQSF.

There are a few counts of this clonotype. A read error is possible here, since a much larger clone lies one base away. The chain links TRBV6-5 to TRBJ1-5, with D possibly matching TRBD1 (5 bases). From germline, CDR1 is MNHEY and CDR2 SVGAGI. This CDR3 region has 15 residues. V was pared by 6 bases and J by 7 bases, with 19 bases between. CDR3 coding DNA: TGTGCCAGCAGCCCCGGGGCCCTTGTCGGCCAGCCCCAGCATTTT. Translation gives CASSPGALVGQPQHF.

Of note for this clonotype: An end of the junction differs from the germline gene, which may be a read error. This chain connects TRBV11-2 to TRBJ1-1; D might be TRBD1 (6 bases). There are 15 residues in the CDR3. Germline CDR1 SGHAT, CDR2 FQNNGV. The DNA for the CDR3 is TGTGCCAGCAGCCGTCCTGCCGGGGGGCGGACTGAAGGTTTCTTT. It codes for CASSRPAGGRTEGFF.

The gene calls are TRBV6-5 and TRBJ2-2; unclear D gene. Trimming removed 7 bases at V and 3 bases at J, with 15 bases between. This CDR3 is 15 amino acids long. In germline, CDR1 is MNHEY, CDR2 SVGAGI. The CDR3 protein is CASMDGERYTGELFF. CDR3 coding DNA: TGTGCCAGCATGGATGGGGAACGGTACACCGGGGAGCTGTTTTTT.

The V call is TRBV6-2 or TRBV6-3, the J call TRBJ1-2, with 7 bases fitting TRBD1. The germline CDR1 and CDR2 sequences are MNHEY and SVGEGT. V was pared by 5 bases and J by 10 bases, with 10 bases of the junction left unmatched. The length of the CDR3 is 13 residues. The CDR3 nucleotides are TGTGCCAGCAGTGAAACAGGGGAGCGTGACTACACCTTC. This gives the protein CASSETGERDYTF.

Turning to this clonotype: At one end the junction does not follow the germline gene, possibly because of a read error. The chain has TRBV7-9 and TRBJ2-3, with TRBD2 matching 9 bases. The germline CDR1 and CDR2 sequences are SEHNR and FQNEAQ (reference sequence). The length of the CDR3 is 12 residues. The CDR3 protein is CDSSGLADTQYF. In DNA form, the CDR3 reads TGTGACAGCAGCGGACTAGCGGATACGCAGTATTTT. The variable domain in full, completed from reference TRBV7-9 and TRBJ2-3, reads DTGVSQNPRHKITKRGQNVTFRCDPISEHNRLYWYRQTLGQGPEFLTYFQNEAQLEKSRLLSDRFSAERPKGSFSTLEIQRTEQGDSAMYLCDSSGLADTQYFGPGTRLTVL.

This clonotype was observed a handful of times. A junction boundary mismatches the germline segment, possibly from a read error. V gene TRBV6-6 combines with J gene TRBJ2-7; TRBD2 agrees at 11 bases. This CDR3 region has 13 residues. Per the germline V gene, CDR1 is MNHNY and CDR2 is SVGAGI (reference sequence). The CDR3 here is CASRLAGRYEQHF. DNA of the CDR3: TGTGCTAGCAGACTAGCGGGAAGATACGAGCAGCACTTC.

A word on this clonotype: An end of the junction does not agree with germline; a read error may underlie this. This chain connects TRBV5-4 to TRBJ2-1; D is undetermined. Per the germline V gene, CDR1 is SGHNT and CDR2 is YYREEE (reference sequence). This CDR3 has 13 amino acids. CDR3 DNA: TGTACCAGCAGCACGTCCTCGTCCCATGAACAGTTCTTC. This gives the protein CTSSTSSSHEQFF.